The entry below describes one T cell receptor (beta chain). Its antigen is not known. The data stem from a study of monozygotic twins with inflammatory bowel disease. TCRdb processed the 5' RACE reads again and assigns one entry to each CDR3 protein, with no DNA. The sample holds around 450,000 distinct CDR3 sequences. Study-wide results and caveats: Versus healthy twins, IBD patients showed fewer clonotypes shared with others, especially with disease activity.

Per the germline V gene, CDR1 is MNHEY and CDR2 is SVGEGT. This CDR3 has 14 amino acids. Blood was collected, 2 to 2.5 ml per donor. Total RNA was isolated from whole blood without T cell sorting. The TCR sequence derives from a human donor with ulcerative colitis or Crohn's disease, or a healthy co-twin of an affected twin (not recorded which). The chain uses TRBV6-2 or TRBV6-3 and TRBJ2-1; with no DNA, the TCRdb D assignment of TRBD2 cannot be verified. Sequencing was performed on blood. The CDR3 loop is CASSYSLAGVAQFF.